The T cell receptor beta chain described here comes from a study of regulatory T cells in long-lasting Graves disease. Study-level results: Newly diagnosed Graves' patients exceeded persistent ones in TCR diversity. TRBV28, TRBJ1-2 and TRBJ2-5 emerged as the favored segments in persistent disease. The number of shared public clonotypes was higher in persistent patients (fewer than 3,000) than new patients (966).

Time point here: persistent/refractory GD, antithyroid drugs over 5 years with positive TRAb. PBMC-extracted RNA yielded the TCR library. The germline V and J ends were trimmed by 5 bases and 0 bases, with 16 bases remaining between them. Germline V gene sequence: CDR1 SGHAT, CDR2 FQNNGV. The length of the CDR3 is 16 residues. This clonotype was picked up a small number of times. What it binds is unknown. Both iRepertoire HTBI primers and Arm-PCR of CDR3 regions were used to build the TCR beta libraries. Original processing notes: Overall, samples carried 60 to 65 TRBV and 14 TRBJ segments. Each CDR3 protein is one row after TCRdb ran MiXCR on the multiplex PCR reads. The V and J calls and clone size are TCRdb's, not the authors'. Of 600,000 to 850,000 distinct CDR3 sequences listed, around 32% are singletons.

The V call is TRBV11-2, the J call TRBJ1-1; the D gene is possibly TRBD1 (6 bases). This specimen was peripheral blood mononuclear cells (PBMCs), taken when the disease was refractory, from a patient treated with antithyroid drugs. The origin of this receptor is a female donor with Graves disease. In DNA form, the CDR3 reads TGTGCCAGCAGCCACCTAAGGACAGACATGAACACTGAAGCTTTCTTT. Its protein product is CASSHLRTDMNTEAFF.